Here is one T cell receptor (beta chain) with its context. Its antigen remains unknown. At one of its ends the junction is not consistent with the germline gene, which may arise from a read error. This specimen comes from a study of OX40 agonist ivuxolimab in advanced cancers. Study at large: From roughly 23 to 90 years was the age range, with a mean of 60 years, and about 83% were male.

Method: immunoSEQ multiplex PCR; TCRdb's copy keeps in-frame clones and lacks some. This sample has tens of thousands of clones, with 80% to 85% found just once. Points from the study as a whole: Nonresponders included some who also had low normalized T-cell clonal expansion. CD4+ and CD8+ blood T cells expanded clonally by week 6 at 0.1 to 3.0 mg/kg. At 0.1-3.0 mg/kg, partial responders had clonal expansion among the lowest observed.

The clonotype comes from an adult with an advanced solid tumor such as melanoma, head and neck, liver or kidney cancer. Sequenced material: CD4+ or CD8+ T cells sorted from blood, taken in a trial of the OX40 agonist ivuxolimab.

The DNA of the CDR3 is TGTGCCAGCAGGGAAGACCCTACGAACACCGGGGAGCTGTTTTTT. Translation: CASREDPTNTGELFF. The chain joins TRBV6-1 to TRBJ2-2; no clear D gene. Germline V gene data show CDR1 as MNHNS and CDR2 as SASEGT. This CDR3 region has 15 residues.